This TCR beta chain was retrieved from a study of blood T cell repertoires in COVID-19. For the study at large: There were acute and convalescent COVID-19 samples, and they came from the United States, Italy and Spain. The analysed material was cDNA or gDNA that came from T cells, B-cell-depleted T cells, or PBMCs.

The CDR3 runs 18 residues. J was trimmed by 0 bases and V by 0 bases; bases with no gene match: 10. CDR1 is GTSNPN and CDR2 is SVGIG in the germline V gene (reference sequence). As originally analysed: Amplification with reference gene primers provided the estimates of nucleated cell counts. Some clones are missing from TCRdb's copy, which holds only in-frame ones; the method was immunoSEQ multiplex PCR. V and J calls and clone size follow that table, whereas D and trimming were derived from the DNA. This table has around 94,000 clones, about 91% appearing once. This clone was found once. The chain has TRBV30 and TRBJ1-3, with 8 bases lining up with TRBD1. The TCR comes from a man between 18 and 29 years old with acute or convalescent COVID-19. The sequenced material came from peripheral blood. CDR3: CAWSVPPGTGISGNTIYF. The CDR3 DNA reads as TGTGCCTGGAGTGTACCCCCGGGGACAGGCATCTCTGGAAACACCATATATTTT.